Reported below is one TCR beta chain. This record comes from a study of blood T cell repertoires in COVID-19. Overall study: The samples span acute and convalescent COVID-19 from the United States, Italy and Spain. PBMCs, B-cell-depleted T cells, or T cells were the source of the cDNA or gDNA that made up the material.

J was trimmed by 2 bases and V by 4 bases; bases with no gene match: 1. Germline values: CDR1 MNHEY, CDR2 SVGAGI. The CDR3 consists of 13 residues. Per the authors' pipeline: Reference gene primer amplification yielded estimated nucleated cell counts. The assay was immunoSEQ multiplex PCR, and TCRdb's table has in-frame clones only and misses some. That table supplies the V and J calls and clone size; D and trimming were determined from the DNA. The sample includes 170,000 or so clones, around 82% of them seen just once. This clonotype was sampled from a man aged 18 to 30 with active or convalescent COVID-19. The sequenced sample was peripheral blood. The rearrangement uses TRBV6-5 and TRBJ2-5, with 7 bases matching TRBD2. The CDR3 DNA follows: TGTGCCAGCAGTTCGGGACTACAAGAGACCCAGTACTTC. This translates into CASSSGLQETQYF.